This TCR beta chain is from a study of PD-L1 blockade in urothelial cancer. Study details: There were a median of about 140,000 T cells in blood samples.

General study points: Stronger expansion of tumor-associated clones in blood at 3 weeks distinguished durable-benefit patients.

The sample's time point: peripheral blood 6 weeks after treatment start. The assay was immunoSEQ multiplex PCR, and TCRdb's table has in-frame clones only and misses some. The sample holds roughly 42,000 clones, about 89% seen once. The germline CDR1 and CDR2 sequences are MGHRA and YSYEKL. This CDR3 contains 16 residues. V was clipped by 0 bases and J by 2 bases, with 11 bases between them. This clone was counted a single time. Its antigen remains unknown. This receptor was taken from a man between 65 and 85 years old with urothelial cancer. Here the sequenced sample was PBMCs, taken around atezolizumab (anti-PD-L1) treatment. The V call is TRBV4-1, the J call TRBJ1-5; perhaps TRBD1 as D (5 bases). The CDR3 loop reads CASSQEGQGGNQPQHF. The DNA of the CDR3 is TGCGCCAGCAGCCAAGAAGGCCAGGGTGGCAATCAGCCCCAGCATTTT.